These 17 T cell receptor beta chains were all obtained from the same sample, sequenced in a study of T cells in Graves' hyperthyroidism and ophthalmopathy. TCR beta CDR3 sequences were amplified from RNA transcripts. When the TCR CDR3 underwent first-round RT-PCR, the HTBI primer set was used. Each CDR3 protein is one row after TCRdb ran MiXCR on the multiplex PCR reads. This sample has approximately 620,000 distinct CDR3 sequences, with about 16% found just once. Sequenced: blood. The receptors were gathered from a woman aged 40 to 49 with Graves' ophthalmopathy.

Here the CDR3 DNA reads TGTGCCAGCAGCTCCATCCAGGGTCCCCAAGAGACCCAGTACTTC. It translates to CASSSIQGPQETQYF. The chain joins TRBV7-3 to TRBJ2-5, with a possible D match to TRBD1 (5 bases). V was cut by 4 bases and J by 1 base, with 13 bases left in between. Germline loops: CDR1 SGHTA, CDR2 FQGTGA. This CDR3 has 15 amino acids.

This chain connects TRBV3-1 to TRBJ1-2; TRBD1 agrees at 7 bases. CDR1 and CDR2 (germline): LGHDT, YNNKEL (reference sequence). The CDR3 is 15 amino acids. V was clipped by 5 bases and J by 3 bases; unmatched bases: 9. This CDR3 reads CASSGNRGLDYGYTF. The DNA of the CDR3 is TGTGCCAGCAGCGGCAACAGGGGTTTGGACTATGGCTACACCTTC.

This clonotype was found many times. The chain joins TRBV6-1 to TRBJ2-7, with 9 bases lining up with TRBD2. The germline V gene has CDR1 MNHNS and CDR2 SASEGT. This CDR3 has 15 residues. Trimming cost V 5 bases and J 0 bases; bases outside gene matches: 5. CDR3 amino acids: CASSPLAGVSYEQYF. The CDR3 bases are TGTGCCAGCAGTCCACTAGCGGGTGTCTCCTACGAGCAGTACTTC.

The table lists this clonotype with many counts. The J gene is TRBJ1-1, the V gene TRBV10-3; D possibly corresponds to TRBD1 (5 bases). V shed 4 bases and J shed 2 bases, with 11 bases lying between them. The CDR3 runs to 14 residues. Germline CDR1 is ENHRY and CDR2 is SYGVKD. The CDR3 nucleotides are TGTGCCATCAGTGGGGGGACGGAAAACACTGAAGCTTTCTTT. It encodes CAISGGTENTEAFF.

This clonotype showed up just a few times. The junction does not match germline at one end; this may be a read error. This chain connects TRBV6-1 to TRBJ1-6; weak D call: TRBD1 (5 bases). CDR1 and CDR2 from the germline V gene are MNHNS and SASEGT. This CDR3 has 15 amino acids. The chain's CDR3 is CASGEPGPGGSPLHF. CDR3 nucleotides: TGTGCCAGCGGTGAACCGGGACCCGGAGGATCACCCCTCCACTTT.

This clonotype was detected many times. The rearrangement joins TRBV10-3 to TRBJ2-7, with 8 bases aligning to TRBD1. With V trimmed by 6 bases and J by 0 bases, 4 bases remained unmatched. This CDR3 region has 14 residues. The V gene's germline CDR1 is ENHRY and CDR2 SYGVKD. In DNA, the CDR3 is TGTGCCATCAGCGGGACAGGCAGCTCCTACGAGCAGTACTTC. Amino acids: CAISGTGSSYEQYF.

The sample holds many counts of this clonotype. The chain is built from TRBV9 and TRBJ2-1; D unclear. Germline-derived CDR1 and CDR2 are SGDLS and YYNGEE. V gave up 2 bases and J gave up 2 bases, with 2 bases separating them. The CDR3 covers 12 residues. This CDR3 is CASSVTYNEQFF. The CDR3 DNA sequence: TGTGCCAGCAGCGTGACCTACAATGAGCAGTTCTTC.

This clonotype has just one count. This clone may be a read error of a much larger clone one base away. This rearrangement joins TRBV2 to TRBJ1-2; 9 nucleotides match TRBD1. J lost 7 bases, V lost 6 bases, and 9 bases had no gene match. The germline CDR1 and CDR2 sequences are SNHLY and FYNNEI. The CDR3 length is 14 residues. The CDR3 coding sequence is TGTGCCAGCAGCTCGGGACAGGGAGGGTTTGGCTACACCTTC. Its translation: CASSSGQGGFGYTF.

The chain recombines TRBV7-9 with TRBJ2-5; 7 bases match TRBD2. The CDR3 has 14 amino acids. CDR1 is SEHNR, CDR2 FQNEAQ, per germline (reference sequence). J lost 4 bases, V lost 5 bases, and 7 bases had no gene match. CDR3 sequence reads: CASSPTSAGETQYF. The CDR3 nucleotides read TGTGCCAGCAGCCCTACTAGCGCCGGAGAGACCCAGTACTTC.

Only a few counts were recorded for this clonotype. The chain has TRBV4-1 and TRBJ2-7; 7 positions agree with TRBD1. After removal of 4 bases from V and 4 bases from J, the junction contained 13 bases not matched to a gene. The length of the CDR3 is 16 residues. Germline loops: CDR1 MGHRA, CDR2 YSYEKL. As DNA, the CDR3 is TGCGCCAGCAGCCTAACCCCCGGGACAGAGGCTTACGAGCAGTACTTC. Its translation is CASSLTPGTEAYEQYF.

The genes are TRBV28 and TRBJ1-2, with TRBD1 identical over 7 bases. The CDR3 is 16 residues long. The germline V gene has CDR1 MDHEN and CDR2 SYDVKM. J lost 8 bases, V lost 6 bases, and 18 bases had no gene match. This chain's CDR3 is CASRPRPRGWYGGYTF. For the CDR3, the DNA is TGTGCCAGCAGACCCCGACCCAGGGGGTGGTATGGAGGCTACACCTTC.

The chain uses TRBV5-5 and TRBJ2-5; 10 bases align to TRBD2. The germline CDR1 and CDR2 sequences are SGHKS and YYEKEE (reference sequence). Trimming at V came to 0 bases and at J to 1 base, leaving 6 bases not matched to a gene. The CDR3 is made up of 17 amino acids. DNA of the CDR3: TGTGCCAGCAGCTTGGTTGGCAGCGGGAGGGCCCAAGAGACCCAGTACTTC. Protein product: CASSLVGSGRAQETQYF.

This clonotype was counted between two and nine times. CDR3 sequence: CATSRVTSGVGTQYF. CDR3 bases: TGTGCCACCAGCAGAGTAACTAGCGGGGTTGGAACGCAGTATTTT. V usage is TRBV15 and J usage is TRBJ2-3; TRBD2 aligns across 10 bases. J was trimmed by 9 bases and V by 1 base; bases with no gene match: 7. This CDR3 spans 15 amino acids. Germline assignment: CDR1 LNHNV and CDR2 YYDKDF (reference sequence).

This clonotype was seen ten or more times. The rearrangement joins TRBV9 to TRBJ2-3; 13 nucleotides match TRBD2. Per germline, CDR1 SGDLS and CDR2 YYNGEE. V shed 3 bases, J shed 1 base, and the junction held 2 bases outside the gene matches. The CDR3 covers 16 residues. The CDR3 DNA sequence: TGTGCCAGCAGCGGTGGACTAGCGGGGGGCACAGATACGCAGTATTTT. Residues: CASSGGLAGGTDTQYF.

The chain couples TRBV6-1 to TRBJ2-3, with 14 nucleotides matching TRBD2. The CDR3 length is 16 residues. The V segment lost 3 bases and the J segment 4 bases; nucleotides outside the gene matches: 3. Germline assignment: CDR1 MNHNS and CDR2 SASEGT. The CDR3 loop is CASSDRLAGGPDTQYF. CDR3 sequence (DNA): TGTGCCAGCAGTGATCGACTAGCGGGGGGGCCAGATACGCAGTATTTT.

The chain employs TRBV19 and TRBJ2-1; 10 positions agree with TRBD2. The CDR3 totals 18 residues. Germline V CDR1 and CDR2: LNHDA, SQIVND (reference sequence). The trim removed 5 bases at V and 8 bases at J, leaving 18 bases unmatched. The CDR3 region is CASSPMIHSGRTTDEQFF. As DNA, the CDR3 is TGTGCCAGTAGTCCGATGATACATAGCGGGAGGACCACCGATGAGCAGTTCTTC.

This clonotype has a handful of counts. The rearrangement uses TRBV11-2 and TRBJ2-7; 8 bases match TRBD2. The CDR3 contains 15 residues. Germline values: CDR1 SGHAT, CDR2 FQNNGV. Losses at the gene ends were 5 bases for V and 5 bases for J; bases not matched to a gene: 11. This CDR3 reads CASSPVRGGAHEQYF. The CDR3 DNA reads TGTGCCAGCAGCCCCGTACGGGGGGGGGCCCACGAGCAGTACTTC.